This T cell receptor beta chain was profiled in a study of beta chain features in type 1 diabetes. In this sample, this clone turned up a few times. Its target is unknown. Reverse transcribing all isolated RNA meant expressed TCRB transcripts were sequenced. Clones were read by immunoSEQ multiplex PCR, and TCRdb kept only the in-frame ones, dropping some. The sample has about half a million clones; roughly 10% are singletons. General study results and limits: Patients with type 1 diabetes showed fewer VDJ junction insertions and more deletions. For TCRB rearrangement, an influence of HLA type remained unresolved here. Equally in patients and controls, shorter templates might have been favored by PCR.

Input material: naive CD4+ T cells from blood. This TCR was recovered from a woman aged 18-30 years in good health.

The CDR3 nucleotides are TGTGCCAGCAGTCTAGGTGGACTAGCGGGCCAAGAGACCCAGTACTTC. Protein product: CASSLGGLAGQETQYF. The chain is built from TRBV2 and TRBJ2-5; 11 nucleotides match TRBD2. The CDR3 is 16 residues long. Germline V gene lookup returns CDR1 SNHLY and CDR2 FYNNEI. Trimming at V came to 5 bases and at J to 1 base, leaving 6 bases not matched to a gene.